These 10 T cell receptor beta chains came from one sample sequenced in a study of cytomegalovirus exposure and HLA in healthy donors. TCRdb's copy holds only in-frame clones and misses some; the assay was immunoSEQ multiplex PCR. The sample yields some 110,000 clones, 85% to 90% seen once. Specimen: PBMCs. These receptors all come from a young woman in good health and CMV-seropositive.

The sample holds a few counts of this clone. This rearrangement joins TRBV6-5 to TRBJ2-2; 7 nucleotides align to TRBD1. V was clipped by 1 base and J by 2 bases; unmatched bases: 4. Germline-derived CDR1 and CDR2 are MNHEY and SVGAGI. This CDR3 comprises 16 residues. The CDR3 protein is CASSYLGGGNTGELFF. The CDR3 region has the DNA TGTGCCAGCAGTTACTTAGGGGGCGGTAACACCGGGGAGCTGTTTTTT.

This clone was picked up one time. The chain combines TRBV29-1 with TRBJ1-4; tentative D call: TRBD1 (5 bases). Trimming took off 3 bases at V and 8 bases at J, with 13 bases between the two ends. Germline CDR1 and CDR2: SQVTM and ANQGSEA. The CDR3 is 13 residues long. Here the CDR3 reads CSVDGQGFEKLFF. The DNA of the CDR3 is TGCAGCGTTGATGGTCAGGGATTCGAAAAACTGTTTTTT. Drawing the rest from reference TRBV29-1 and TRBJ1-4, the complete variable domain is SAVISQKPSRDICQRGTSLTIQCQVDSQVTMMFWYRQQPGQSLTLIATANQGSEATYESGFVIDKFPISRPNLTFSTLTVSNMSPEDSSIYLCSVDGQGFEKLFFGSGTQLSVL.

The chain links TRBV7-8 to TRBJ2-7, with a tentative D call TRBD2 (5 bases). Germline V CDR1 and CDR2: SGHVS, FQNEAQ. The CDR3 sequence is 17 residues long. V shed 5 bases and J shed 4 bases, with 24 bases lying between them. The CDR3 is CASSLTQDSYEPYEQYF. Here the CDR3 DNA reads TGTGCCAGCAGCCTAACGCAGGACTCCTATGAACCATACGAGCAGTACTTC.

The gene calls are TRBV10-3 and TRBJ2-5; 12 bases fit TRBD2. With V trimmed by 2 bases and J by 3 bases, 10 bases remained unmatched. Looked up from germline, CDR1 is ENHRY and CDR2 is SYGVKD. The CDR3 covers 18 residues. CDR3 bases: TGTGCCATCAGTGAGGTCTGGACTAGCGGGGAACAAAAAGAGACCCAGTACTTC. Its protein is CAISEVWTSGEQKETQYF.

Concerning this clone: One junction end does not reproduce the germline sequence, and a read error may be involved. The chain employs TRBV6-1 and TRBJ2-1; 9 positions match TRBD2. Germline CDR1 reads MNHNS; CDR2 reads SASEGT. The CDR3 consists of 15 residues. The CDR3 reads CASSEEGGGAEVMVF. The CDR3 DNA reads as TGTGCCAGCAGTGAGGAAGGCGGGGGGGCCGAAGTGATGGTCTTC.

This CDR3 is CASSRGAGGTGELFF. CDR3 DNA: TGTGCCAGCAGCCGAGGAGCAGGGGGCACCGGGGAGCTGTTTTTT. The chain joins TRBV7-6 to TRBJ2-2; 7 positions match TRBD1. Germline loops: CDR1 SGHVS, CDR2 FNYEAQ. V shed 5 bases, J shed 4 bases, and the junction held 7 bases outside the gene matches. The CDR3 has 15 residues.

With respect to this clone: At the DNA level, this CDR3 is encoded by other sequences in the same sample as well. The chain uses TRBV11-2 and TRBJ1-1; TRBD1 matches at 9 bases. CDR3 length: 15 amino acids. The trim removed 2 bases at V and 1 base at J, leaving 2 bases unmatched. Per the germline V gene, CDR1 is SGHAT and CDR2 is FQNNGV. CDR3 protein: CASSLRTGANTEAFF. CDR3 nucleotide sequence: TGTGCCAGCAGCTTACGGACAGGGGCGAACACTGAAGCTTTCTTT.

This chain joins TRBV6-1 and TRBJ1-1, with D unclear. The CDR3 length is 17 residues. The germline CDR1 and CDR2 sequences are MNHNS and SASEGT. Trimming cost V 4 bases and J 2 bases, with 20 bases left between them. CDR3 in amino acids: CASSVVGRTNRNTEAFF. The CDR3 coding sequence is TGTGCCAGCAGTGTGGTGGGCCGGACTAACCGTAACACTGAAGCTTTCTTT.

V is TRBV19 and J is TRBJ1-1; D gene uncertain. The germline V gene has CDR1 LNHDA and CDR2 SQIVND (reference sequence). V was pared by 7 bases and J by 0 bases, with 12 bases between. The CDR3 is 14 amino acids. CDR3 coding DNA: TGTGCCAGTACCTCAGGTAGCGTGAACACTGAAGCTTTCTTT. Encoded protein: CASTSGSVNTEAFF.

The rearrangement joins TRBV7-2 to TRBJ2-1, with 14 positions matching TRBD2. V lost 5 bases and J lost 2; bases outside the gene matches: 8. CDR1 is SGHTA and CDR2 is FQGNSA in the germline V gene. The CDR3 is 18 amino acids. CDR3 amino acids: CASSTGLAGGKPYNEQFF. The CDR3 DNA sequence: TGTGCCAGCAGCACCGGACTAGCGGGAGGCAAACCCTACAATGAGCAGTTCTTC.